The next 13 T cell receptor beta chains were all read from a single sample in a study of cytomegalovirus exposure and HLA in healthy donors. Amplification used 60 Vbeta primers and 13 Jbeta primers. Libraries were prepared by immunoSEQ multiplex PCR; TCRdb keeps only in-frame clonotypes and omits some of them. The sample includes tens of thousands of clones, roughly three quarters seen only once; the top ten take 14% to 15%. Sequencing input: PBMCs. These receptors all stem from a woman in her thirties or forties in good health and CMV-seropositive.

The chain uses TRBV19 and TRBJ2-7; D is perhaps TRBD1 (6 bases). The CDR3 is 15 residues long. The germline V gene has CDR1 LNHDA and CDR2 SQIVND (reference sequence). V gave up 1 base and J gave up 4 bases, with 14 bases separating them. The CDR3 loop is CASSIATGFGYEQYF. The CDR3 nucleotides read TGTGCCAGTAGTATAGCCACAGGGTTTGGTTACGAGCAGTACTTC.

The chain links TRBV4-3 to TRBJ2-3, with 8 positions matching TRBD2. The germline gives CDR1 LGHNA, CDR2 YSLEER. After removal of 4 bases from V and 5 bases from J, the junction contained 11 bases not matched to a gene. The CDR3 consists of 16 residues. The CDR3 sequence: CASSRQLAEAGDTQYF. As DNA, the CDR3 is TGCGCCAGCAGCCGCCAACTAGCGGAGGCGGGAGATACGCAGTATTTT.

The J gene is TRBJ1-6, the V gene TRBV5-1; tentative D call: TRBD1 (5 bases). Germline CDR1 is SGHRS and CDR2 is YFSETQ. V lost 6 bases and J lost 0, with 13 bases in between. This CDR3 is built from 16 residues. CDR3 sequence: CASTWGKSSYNSPLHF. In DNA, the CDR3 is TGCGCCAGCACCTGGGGCAAGAGCTCCTATAATTCACCCCTCCACTTT.

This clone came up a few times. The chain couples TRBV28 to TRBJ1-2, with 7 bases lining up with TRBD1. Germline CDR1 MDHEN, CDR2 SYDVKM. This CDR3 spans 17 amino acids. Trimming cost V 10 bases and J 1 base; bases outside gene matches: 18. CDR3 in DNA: TGTGCCACCACCGGAGGGACAGTTTACAACCTTAACTATGGCTACACCTTC. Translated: CATTGGTVYNLNYGYTF.

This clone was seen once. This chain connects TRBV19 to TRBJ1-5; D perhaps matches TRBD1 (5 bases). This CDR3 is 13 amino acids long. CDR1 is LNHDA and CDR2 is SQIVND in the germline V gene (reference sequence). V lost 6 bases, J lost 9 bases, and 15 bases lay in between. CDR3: CASSGTAGGPQHF. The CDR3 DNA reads TGTGCCAGTAGCGGGACTGCCGGTGGGCCCCAGCATTTT.

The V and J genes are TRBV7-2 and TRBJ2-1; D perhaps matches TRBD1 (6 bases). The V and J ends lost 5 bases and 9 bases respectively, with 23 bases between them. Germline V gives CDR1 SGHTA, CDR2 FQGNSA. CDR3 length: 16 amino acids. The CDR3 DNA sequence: TGTGCCAGCAGCCCACAGGGTCTCCTTGAATTCCGTGAGCAGTTCTTC. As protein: CASSPQGLLEFREQFF.

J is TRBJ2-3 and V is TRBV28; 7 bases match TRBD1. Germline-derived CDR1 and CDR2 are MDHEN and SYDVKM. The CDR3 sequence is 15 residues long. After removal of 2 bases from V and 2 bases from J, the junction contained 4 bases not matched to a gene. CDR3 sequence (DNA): TGTGCCAGCAGTTTAAAGGGGACAGTCACAGATACGCAGTATTTT. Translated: CASSLKGTVTDTQYF.

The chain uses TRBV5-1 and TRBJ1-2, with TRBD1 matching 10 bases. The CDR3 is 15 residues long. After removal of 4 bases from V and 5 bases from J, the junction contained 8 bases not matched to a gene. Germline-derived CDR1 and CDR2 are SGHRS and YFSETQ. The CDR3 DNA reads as TGCGCCAGCAGCACCGGGACAGGGGATGGGTATGGCTACACCTTC. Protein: CASSTGTGDGYGYTF.

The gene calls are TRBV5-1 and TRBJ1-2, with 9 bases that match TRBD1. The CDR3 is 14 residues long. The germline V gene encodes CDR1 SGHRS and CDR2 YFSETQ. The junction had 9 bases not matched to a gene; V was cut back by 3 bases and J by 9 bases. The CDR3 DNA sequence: TGCGCCAGCAGCTCACCCGGGACAGGGAAGAGCTACACCTTC. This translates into CASSSPGTGKSYTF. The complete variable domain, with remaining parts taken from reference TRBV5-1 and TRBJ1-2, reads KAGVTQTPRYLIKTRGQQVTLSCSPISGHRSVSWYQQTPGQGLQFLFEYFSETQRNKGNFPGRFSGRQFSNSRSEMNVSTLELGDSALYLCASSSPGTGKSYTFGSGTRLTVV.

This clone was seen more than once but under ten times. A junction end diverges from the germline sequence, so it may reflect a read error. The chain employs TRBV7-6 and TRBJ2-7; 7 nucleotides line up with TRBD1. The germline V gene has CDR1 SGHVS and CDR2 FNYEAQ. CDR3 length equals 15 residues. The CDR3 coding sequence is TGTGCCAGCAGCATAGCATCCGGGACAGCCTACGAGCAGTACTTC. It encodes CASSIASGTAYEQYF. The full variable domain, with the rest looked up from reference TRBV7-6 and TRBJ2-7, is GAGVSQSPRYKVTKRGQDVALRCDPISGHVSLYWYRQALGQGPEFLTYFNYEAQQDKSGLPNDRFSAERPEGSISTLTIQRTEQRDSAMYRCASSIASGTAYEQYFGPGTRLTVT.

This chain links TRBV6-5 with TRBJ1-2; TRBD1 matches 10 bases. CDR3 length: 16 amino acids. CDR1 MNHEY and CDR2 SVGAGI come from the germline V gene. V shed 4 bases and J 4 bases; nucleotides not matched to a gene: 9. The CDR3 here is CASSSSGTGARYGYTF. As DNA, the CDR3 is TGTGCCAGCAGTTCCTCCGGGACAGGGGCACGCTATGGCTACACCTTC.

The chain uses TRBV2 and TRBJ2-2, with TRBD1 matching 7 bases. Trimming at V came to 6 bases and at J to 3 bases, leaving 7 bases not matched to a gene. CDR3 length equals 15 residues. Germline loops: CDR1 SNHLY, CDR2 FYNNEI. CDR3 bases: TGTGCCAGCAGGAGACAGGGTTTAGACACCGGGGAGCTGTTTTTT. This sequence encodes CASRRQGLDTGELFF.

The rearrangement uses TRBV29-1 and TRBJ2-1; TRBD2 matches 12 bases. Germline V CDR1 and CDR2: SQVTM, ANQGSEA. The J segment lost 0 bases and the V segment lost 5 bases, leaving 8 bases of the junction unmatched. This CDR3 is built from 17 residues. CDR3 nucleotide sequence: TGCAGCGTTATTCCCTGGACTAGCGGGGACTCCTACAATGAGCAGTTCTTC. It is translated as CSVIPWTSGDSYNEQFF.